A selection of T cell receptor beta chains follows, all from one sample in a study of Ad26.COV2.S vaccination and SARS-CoV-2 variants. The assay was immunoSEQ multiplex PCR, and TCRdb's table has in-frame clones only and misses some. The table lists around 170,000 clones, 70% to 90% of them singletons. The starting material was peripheral blood, obtained after recovery from COVID-19. All receptors derive from a human donor who had recovered from COVID-19. Each CDR3 is given with its conserved first and last residue. The order of the fields is V gene, D gene, J gene, clone size, CDR3 DNA, CDR3 protein. A D gene is named only where the DNA matches it firmly. Only part of the rows carry a size: once, few, many, or a class if the clone is expanded.

v_call: TRBV19
d_call: -
j_call: TRBJ1-5
clone_size: -
cdr3_nt: TGTGCCAGTAGTAAAGGCCGAGGGCGAACCAATCAGCCCCAGCATTTT
cdr3_aa: CASSKGRGRTNQPQHF

v_call: TRBV27
d_call: -
j_call: TRBJ2-2
clone_size: -
cdr3_nt: TGTGCCAGCAGTTTATTAGCCGGGGAGCTGTTTTTT
cdr3_aa: CASSLLAGELFF

v_call: TRBV28
d_call: -
j_call: TRBJ1-1
clone_size: -
cdr3_nt: TGTGCCAGCAGTCCTGGACAGAACACTGAAGCTTTCTTT
cdr3_aa: CASSPGQNTEAFF

v_call: TRBV29-1
d_call: -
j_call: TRBJ2-7
clone_size: -
cdr3_nt: TGCAGCGTCAATTTAGGGAACGAGCAGTACTTC
cdr3_aa: CSVNLGNEQYF

v_call: TRBV15
d_call: -
j_call: TRBJ2-2
clone_size: -
cdr3_nt: TGTGCCTCCTCACAGGGCTCTACCGGGGAGCTGTTTTTT
cdr3_aa: CASSQGSTGELFF

v_call: TRBV20-1
d_call: TRBD2
j_call: TRBJ2-5
clone_size: -
cdr3_nt: TGCAGTGCTAGTCCCGACGGCCGGGGGGGCCGGGAGACCCAGTACTTC
cdr3_aa: CSASPDGRGGRETQYF

v_call: TRBV5-4
d_call: -
j_call: TRBJ1-2
clone_size: -
cdr3_nt: TGTGCCAGCAGCTTGGTCGACAATTACTATGGCTACACCTTC
cdr3_aa: CASSLVDNYYGYTF

v_call: TRBV6-4
d_call: TRBD2
j_call: TRBJ2-3
clone_size: -
cdr3_nt: TGTGCCAGCAGTGACTGGGGACTAGCAGGGGATACGCAGTATTTT
cdr3_aa: CASSDWGLAGDTQYF

v_call: TRBV6-6
d_call: TRBD2
j_call: TRBJ2-3
clone_size: -
cdr3_nt: TGTGCCAGCAGTCCGGATAGACTAGCGGGGATCACAGATACGCAGTATTTT
cdr3_aa: CASSPDRLAGITDTQYF

v_call: TRBV27
d_call: TRBD2
j_call: TRBJ2-1
clone_size: few
cdr3_nt: TGTGCCAGCCGCCTTGTAGCGGGGGGGAACAATGAGCAGTTCTTC
cdr3_aa: CASRLVAGGNNEQFF

v_call: TRBV6-5
d_call: -
j_call: TRBJ1-2
clone_size: -
cdr3_nt: TGTGCCAGCAGCCGCGGGGGCCACTATGGCTACACCTTC
cdr3_aa: CASSRGGHYGYTF

v_call: TRBV5-1
d_call: -
j_call: TRBJ1-2
clone_size: -
cdr3_nt: TGCGCCAGCAACCCAGGCGGGATTAACTATGGCTACACCTTC
cdr3_aa: CASNPGGINYGYTF

v_call: TRBV28
d_call: TRBD1
j_call: TRBJ1-2
clone_size: -
cdr3_nt: TGTGCCAGCAGTTCCCCGGGACAGAAATTTGGCTACACCTTC
cdr3_aa: CASSSPGQKFGYTF

v_call: TRBV20-1
d_call: -
j_call: TRBJ2-3
clone_size: -
cdr3_nt: TGCCAGAGCGGGGATACGCAGTATTTT
cdr3_aa: CQSGDTQYF

v_call: TRBV9
d_call: -
j_call: TRBJ2-7
clone_size: -
cdr3_nt: TGTGCCAGCAGCGTAGGGGTAGGCCCTTACGAGCAGTACTTC
cdr3_aa: CASSVGVGPYEQYF

v_call: TRBV6-5
d_call: -
j_call: TRBJ2-2
clone_size: -
cdr3_nt: TGTGCCAGCAGCTGGACCACCAACACCGGGGAGCTGTTTTTT
cdr3_aa: CASSWTTNTGELFF

v_call: TRBV6-6
d_call: -
j_call: TRBJ2-1
clone_size: -
cdr3_nt: TGTGCCAGCAGCCCACCTTCTAGCGCTTCCTACAATGAGCAGTTCTTC
cdr3_aa: CASSPPSSASYNEQFF

v_call: TRBV29-1
d_call: -
j_call: TRBJ2-1
clone_size: -
cdr3_nt: TGCAGTGTCCGGGACTTCCAATGGGGGGAGCAGTTCTTC
cdr3_aa: CSVRDFQWGEQFF

v_call: TRBV9
d_call: TRBD2
j_call: TRBJ2-7
clone_size: -
cdr3_nt: TGTGCCAGCAGCCTTGGGGGGGGGACCTCCTACGAGCAGTACTTC
cdr3_aa: CASSLGGGTSYEQYF

v_call: TRBV7-9
d_call: TRBD2
j_call: TRBJ2-5
clone_size: -
cdr3_nt: TGTGCCAGCAGCTTAGCCCCTAGCGGGGGATCGAGAGAGACCCAGTACTTC
cdr3_aa: CASSLAPSGGSRETQYF

v_call: TRBV28
d_call: -
j_call: TRBJ1-6
clone_size: once
cdr3_nt: TGTGCCAGCAGGTCGTCCGGCCAGCATAATTCACCCCTCCACTTT
cdr3_aa: CASRSSGQHNSPLHF

v_call: TRBV18
d_call: -
j_call: TRBJ1-1
clone_size: once
cdr3_nt: TGTGCCAGCACAGGGACTGAGAACACTGAAGCTTTCTTT
cdr3_aa: CASTGTENTEAFF

v_call: TRBV2
d_call: -
j_call: TRBJ1-5
clone_size: -
cdr3_nt: TGTGCCAGCAGAGCATTTGGGGGGGAGCCCCAGCATTTT
cdr3_aa: CASRAFGGEPQHF

v_call: TRBV6-2/TRBV6-3
d_call: TRBD1
j_call: TRBJ1-5
clone_size: once
cdr3_nt: TGTGCCAGCAGCTCCTGGACAGGGCGGGAGCAGCCCCAGCATTTT
cdr3_aa: CASSSWTGREQPQHF

v_call: TRBV6-5
d_call: -
j_call: TRBJ1-1
clone_size: -
cdr3_nt: TGTGCCAGCAATGGACATCGACTGAACACTGAAGCTTTCTTT
cdr3_aa: CASNGHRLNTEAFF

v_call: TRBV6-1
d_call: -
j_call: TRBJ2-7
clone_size: -
cdr3_nt: TGTGCCAGCAGTGAGATCGGGGGGCAGTTCAACGAGCAGTACTTC
cdr3_aa: CASSEIGGQFNEQYF

v_call: TRBV6-5
d_call: -
j_call: TRBJ1-2
clone_size: few
cdr3_nt: TGTGCCAGCAGGGCGACAGTAAACTATGGCTACACCTTC
cdr3_aa: CASRATVNYGYTF

v_call: TRBV23-1
d_call: TRBD1
j_call: TRBJ2-5
clone_size: once
cdr3_nt: TGCGCCAGCAGTAGCGGACAGGGCCCATTTCTTCAAGAGACCCAGTACTTC
cdr3_aa: CASSSGQGPFLQETQYF

v_call: TRBV4-1
d_call: -
j_call: TRBJ2-7
clone_size: few
cdr3_nt: TGCGCCAGCAGCCTGGCCGGGGACGAGCAGTACTTC
cdr3_aa: CASSLAGDEQYF

v_call: TRBV4-1
d_call: -
j_call: TRBJ1-2
clone_size: -
cdr3_nt: TGCGCCAGCAGCCAAGAGACAGTTTCTAACTATGGCTACACCTTC
cdr3_aa: CASSQETVSNYGYTF

v_call: TRBV7-9
d_call: -
j_call: TRBJ1-3
clone_size: -
cdr3_nt: TGTGCCAGCAGCTCGAGAGTACCTGGAAACACCATATATTTT
cdr3_aa: CASSSRVPGNTIYF

v_call: TRBV3-1/TRBV3-2
d_call: -
j_call: TRBJ2-1
clone_size: -
cdr3_nt: TGTGCCAGCAGCCCGTGGACTCTCTACAATGAGCAGTTCTTC
cdr3_aa: CASSPWTLYNEQFF

v_call: TRBV7-9
d_call: TRBD1
j_call: TRBJ2-3
clone_size: medium-sized
cdr3_nt: TGTGCCAGCAGCGTCCGGGACAGGGGGCGGACAGATACGCAGTATTTT
cdr3_aa: CASSVRDRGRTDTQYF

v_call: TRBV3-1/TRBV3-2
d_call: -
j_call: TRBJ2-3
clone_size: -
cdr3_nt: TGTGCCAGCAGCCTTTATGACGGGACAGATACGCAGTATTTT
cdr3_aa: CASSLYDGTDTQYF

v_call: TRBV5-3
d_call: -
j_call: TRBJ1-5
clone_size: few
cdr3_nt: TGTGCCAGAAGCTTGGTAACCGCCGTCCAATACAATCAGCCCCAGCATTTT
cdr3_aa: CARSLVTAVQYNQPQHF

v_call: TRBV3-1/TRBV3-2
d_call: TRBD2
j_call: TRBJ2-3
clone_size: -
cdr3_nt: TGTGCCAGCAGCCAAGATTGGTCTAGCGGGAGTTTCCGGTCGCGAGATACGCAGTATTTT
cdr3_aa: CASSQDWSSGSFRSRDTQYF

v_call: TRBV6-1
d_call: -
j_call: TRBJ1-2
clone_size: -
cdr3_nt: TGTGCCAGCAGTGAAGAGCGGAGGGCTGCTAACTATGGCTACACCTTC
cdr3_aa: CASSEERRAANYGYTF

v_call: TRBV5-8
d_call: TRBD1
j_call: TRBJ1-1
clone_size: -
cdr3_nt: TGTGCCAGCAGCCTGCGACAGGGTACCACTGAAGCTTTCTTT
cdr3_aa: CASSLRQGTTEAFF